The 21 T cell receptor beta chains listed next were all sequenced from one sample in a study of T-cell memory formation after mild COVID-19. One entry per CDR3 protein results from TCRdb running MiXCR on the 5' RACE reads. Counted here are fewer than 30,000 distinct CDR3 sequences, approximately 12% occurring once; the ten biggest clones make up around 15%. Specimen: PBMCs or a T cell subset sorted from them (not recorded which). Source of these receptors: an adult woman who had mild COVID-19 (a few samples of this study predate the infection). Cell type and time point are not known.

This clonotype is medium-sized. V and J are TRBV11-2 and TRBJ2-7, with 9 bases fitting TRBD2. With V trimmed by 4 bases and J by 5 bases, 9 bases remained unmatched. The CDR3 is 15 amino acids. Per the germline V gene, CDR1 is SGHAT and CDR2 is FQNNGV. CDR3 DNA sequence: TGTGCCAGCAGCTCACCTATAGCGGGAGTCCACGAGCAGTACTTC. Protein: CASSSPIAGVHEQYF.

There are many counts of this clonotype. This chain joins TRBV5-8 and TRBJ1-2; 8 bases match TRBD1. The CDR3 consists of 15 residues. V trimming: 4 bases; J trimming: 4 bases; junction bases outside the gene matches: 9. Looked up from germline, CDR1 is SGHTS and CDR2 is YDEGEE. CDR3 loop: CASSPGQGLGYGYTF. The CDR3 nucleotides are TGTGCCAGCAGCCCAGGACAGGGATTGGGCTATGGCTACACCTTC.

This clonotype was found many times. This sequence joins TRBV2 and TRBJ2-7; tentative D call: TRBD1 (5 bases). The ends were cut back, 6 bases at V and 8 bases at J, with 20 bases in the middle. Germline V gene lookup returns CDR1 SNHLY and CDR2 FYNNEI. This CDR3 region has 14 residues. CDR3 region: CASRATAAPLQQYF. As DNA, the CDR3 is TGTGCCAGCAGGGCGACAGCCGCACCCCTTCAGCAGTACTTC. Full variable domain (rest looked up from reference TRBV2 and TRBJ2-7): EPEVTQTPSHQVTQMGQEVILRCVPISNHLYFYWYRQILGQKVEFLVSFYNNEISEKSEIFDDQFSVERPDGSNFTLKIRSTKLEDSAMYFCASRATAAPLQQYFGPGTRLTVT.

This clonotype appeared many times. This chain links TRBV5-6 with TRBJ2-5; 9 nucleotides align to TRBD2. Germline V lookup: CDR1 SGHDT, CDR2 YYEEEE. The CDR3 length is 14 residues. V lost 4 bases to trimming and J lost 4 bases; unmatched junction nucleotides: 5. CDR3 sequence (DNA): TGTGCCAGCAGCCGTGGGACTAGCAGAGAGACCCAGTACTTC. Translation: CASSRGTSRETQYF.

This clonotype was picked up many times. The chain couples TRBV3-1 to TRBJ2-5; 8 nucleotides align to TRBD2. Germline CDR1 reads LGHDT; CDR2 reads YNNKEL (reference sequence). Trimming cost V 2 bases and J 13 bases; bases outside gene matches: 6. The CDR3 has 12 residues. This chain's CDR3 is CASSQTSGIPYF. DNA of the CDR3: TGTGCCAGCAGCCAAACTAGCGGTATCCCGTACTTC.

In its sample, this clonotype was seen many times. The rearrangement uses TRBV18 and TRBJ2-1; D not certain. The germline gives CDR1 KGHSH, CDR2 LQKENI. The CDR3 loop spans 13 amino acids. Trimming pared 0 bases from V and 11 bases from J, leaving 11 bases between. CDR3 residues: CASSPPAQAQQFF. CDR3 bases: TGTGCCAGCTCACCACCGGCCCAGGCTCAGCAGTTCTTC.

In its sample, this clonotype was seen many times. The J gene is TRBJ2-3, the V gene TRBV15; D perhaps matches TRBD2 (6 bases). Germline V CDR1 and CDR2: LNHNV, YYDKDF (reference sequence). Trimming took 3 bases from V and 1 from J, leaving 14 bases between them. CDR3 length: 16 residues. The CDR3 DNA reads as TGTGCCACCAGCAGCGAACTAGCTCCTCGCACAGATACGCAGTATTTT. This encodes CATSSELAPRTDTQYF.

The sample holds many counts of this clonotype. The V call is TRBV24-1, the J call TRBJ1-5; the D is unclear. V was trimmed by 5 bases and J by 1 base, leaving 11 bases between them. Germline values: CDR1 KGHDR, CDR2 SFDVKD. This CDR3 comprises 15 residues. The CDR3 is CATSASFGSNQPQHF. The CDR3 DNA reads as TGTGCCACCAGTGCCTCTTTCGGGAGCAATCAGCCCCAGCATTTT.

By share, this clonotype ranks as medium-sized (0.01 to 0.1%). The chain recombines TRBV24-1 with TRBJ2-3; 7 nucleotides line up with TRBD1. V was clipped by 9 bases and J by 2 bases; unmatched bases: 7. The CDR3 is 14 amino acids. The germline gives CDR1 KGHDR, CDR2 SFDVKD. The CDR3 region has the DNA TGTGCCACCGCGCACAGGGGTACCACAGATACGCAGTATTTT. This encodes CATAHRGTTDTQYF.

This clonotype was observed many times. V usage is TRBV14 and J usage is TRBJ2-6, with D possibly being TRBD2 (5 bases). Germline CDR1 and CDR2: SGHDN and FVKESK. There are 16 residues in the CDR3. V dropped 1 base and J dropped 0 bases, with 7 bases sitting between them. The CDR3 protein is CASSQGGYSGANVLTF. CDR3 bases: TGTGCCAGCAGCCAAGGAGGGTACTCTGGGGCCAACGTCCTGACTTTC.

This clonotype appeared many times. The V and J genes are TRBV24-1 and TRBJ1-1; TRBD1 is a possible D gene (5 bases). Germline V CDR1 and CDR2: KGHDR, SFDVKD. The CDR3 contains 14 residues. Trimming pared 4 bases from V and 9 bases from J, leaving 17 bases between. The CDR3 DNA reads TGTGCCACCAGTGACCTCGGAGGGCAGGGTAAAGCTTTCTTT. Amino acids: CATSDLGGQGKAFF.

The chain recombines TRBV15 with TRBJ1-1, with 9 bases fitting TRBD1. The germline gives CDR1 LNHNV, CDR2 YYDKDF (reference sequence). The CDR3 extends over 17 amino acids. V lost 3 bases, J lost 3 bases, and 11 bases stayed unmatched. The CDR3 loop reads CATSSPIQGALYTEAFF. As DNA, the CDR3 is TGTGCCACCAGCAGCCCTATACAGGGGGCTTTGTACACTGAAGCTTTCTTT.

Many counts were recorded for this clonotype. The CDR3 nucleotides are TGTGCCACCAGCAGAGATCGGCGGCGCGACACCGGGGAGCTGTTTTTT. It yields the protein CATSRDRRRDTGELFF. The gene calls are TRBV15 and TRBJ2-2; D not certain. Germline V gives CDR1 LNHNV, CDR2 YYDKDF (reference sequence). The CDR3 length is 16 residues. V shed 0 bases and J shed 3 bases, with 11 bases lying between them.

This clonotype was recorded many times. The chain couples TRBV15 to TRBJ2-5; 10 bases line up with TRBD2. Germline-derived CDR1 and CDR2 are LNHNV and YYDKDF (reference sequence). This CDR3 is built from 15 residues. V trimming: 3 bases; J trimming: 5 bases; junction bases outside the gene matches: 6. The CDR3 loop is CATSRSSGGSETQYF. The CDR3 nucleotides are TGTGCCACCAGCAGGTCTAGCGGGGGCTCTGAGACCCAGTACTTC.

This clonotype was found many times. CDR3 sequence (DNA): TGTGCCAGCAGCTATACCGGGACAGGGGTCAAAGAGACCCAGTACTTC. It translates to CASSYTGTGVKETQYF. The genes are TRBV7-2 and TRBJ2-5, with 10 positions matching TRBD1. V was clipped by 4 bases and J by 3 bases; unmatched bases: 8. The CDR3 is made up of 16 amino acids. CDR1 and CDR2 from the germline V gene are SGHTA and FQGNSA. Drawing the rest from reference TRBV7-2 and TRBJ2-5, the complete variable domain is GAGVSQSPSNKVTEKGKDVELRCDPISGHTALYWYRQSLGQGLEFLIYFQGNSAPDKSGLPSDRFSAERTGGSVSTLTIQRTQQEDSAVYLCASSYTGTGVKETQYFGPGTRLLVL.

This clonotype has at least ten counts. The rearrangement links TRBV29-1 to TRBJ2-1; weak D call: TRBD1 (6 bases). V shed 8 bases and J shed 5 bases, with 19 bases lying between them. There are 14 residues in the CDR3. Germline-derived CDR1 and CDR2 are SQVTM and ANQGSEA. The CDR3 DNA sequence: TGCAGCACCTACCCTGGACAGAGAAACAATGAGCAGTTCTTC. This encodes CSTYPGQRNNEQFF.

The rearrangement links TRBV12-3 or TRBV12-4 to TRBJ2-3, with D maybe TRBD2 (5 bases). V gave up 7 bases and J gave up 7 bases, with 12 bases separating them. CDR3 size: 12 residues. In nucleotides, the CDR3 is TGTGCCAGCACCAACCGAGGGAATACGCAGTATTTT. Translating gives CASTNRGNTQYF.

This clonotype was found a few times. The chain carries TRBV5-4 and TRBJ2-3, with TRBD2 identical over 8 bases. The CDR3 has 16 amino acids. The germline V gene encodes CDR1 SGHNT and CDR2 YYREEE (reference sequence). V lost 6 bases, J lost 2 bases, and 11 bases stayed unmatched. The CDR3 bases are TGTGCCAGCACCCTTGGCGGGGGGCCTTTCACAGATACGCAGTATTTT. It codes for CASTLGGGPFTDTQYF.

This clonotype has ten or more counts. The chain couples TRBV5-6 to TRBJ2-5, with 14 positions matching TRBD2. V was pared by 4 bases and J by 1 base, with 6 bases of the junction left unmatched. Per the germline V gene, CDR1 is SGHDT and CDR2 is YYEEEE. The CDR3 is made up of 17 amino acids. The DNA of the CDR3 is TGTGCCAGCAGCGGAGGAGGACTAGCGGGAGGCCAAGAGACCCAGTACTTC. As protein: CASSGGGLAGGQETQYF.

In its sample, this clonotype was seen many times. The rearrangement joins TRBV29-1 to TRBJ2-3; D might be TRBD1 (5 bases). The CDR3 consists of 14 residues. The V and J ends lost 3 bases and 0 bases respectively, with 10 bases between them. Germline CDR1 SQVTM, CDR2 ANQGSEA. For the CDR3, the DNA is TGCAGCGTTGATTTGAGACAGAGCACAGATACGCAGTATTTT. Its translation: CSVDLRQSTDTQYF.

This clonotype came up many times. V usage is TRBV7-2 and J usage is TRBJ2-2, with D tentatively TRBD2 (6 bases). Trimming removed 5 bases from V and 7 bases from J, with 14 bases in between. CDR3 length equals 14 residues. The germline V gene encodes CDR1 SGHTA and CDR2 FQGNSA. Here the CDR3 DNA reads TGTGCCAGCAGCCCAGGAGTCGGGAGCGGGGAGCTGTTTTTT. This encodes CASSPGVGSGELFF.